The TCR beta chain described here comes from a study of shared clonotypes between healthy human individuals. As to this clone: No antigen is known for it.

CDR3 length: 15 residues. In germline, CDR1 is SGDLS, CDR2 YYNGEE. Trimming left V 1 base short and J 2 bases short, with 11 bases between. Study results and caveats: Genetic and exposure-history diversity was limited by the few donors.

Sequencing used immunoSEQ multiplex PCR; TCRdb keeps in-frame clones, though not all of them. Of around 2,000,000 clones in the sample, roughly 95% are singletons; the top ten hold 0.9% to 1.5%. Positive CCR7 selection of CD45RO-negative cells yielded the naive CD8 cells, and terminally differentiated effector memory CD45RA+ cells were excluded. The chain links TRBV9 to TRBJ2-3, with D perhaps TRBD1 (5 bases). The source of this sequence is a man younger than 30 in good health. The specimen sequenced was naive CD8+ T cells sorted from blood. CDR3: CASSVQGFYTDTQYF. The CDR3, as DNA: TGTGCCAGCAGCGTACAGGGCTTCTACACAGATACGCAGTATTTT. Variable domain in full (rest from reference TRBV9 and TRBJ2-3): DSGVTQTPKHLITATGQRVTLRCSPRSGDLSVYWYQQSLDQGLQFLIQYYNGEERAKGNILERFSAQQFPDLHSELNLSSLELGDSALYFCASSVQGFYTDTQYFGPGTRLTVL.